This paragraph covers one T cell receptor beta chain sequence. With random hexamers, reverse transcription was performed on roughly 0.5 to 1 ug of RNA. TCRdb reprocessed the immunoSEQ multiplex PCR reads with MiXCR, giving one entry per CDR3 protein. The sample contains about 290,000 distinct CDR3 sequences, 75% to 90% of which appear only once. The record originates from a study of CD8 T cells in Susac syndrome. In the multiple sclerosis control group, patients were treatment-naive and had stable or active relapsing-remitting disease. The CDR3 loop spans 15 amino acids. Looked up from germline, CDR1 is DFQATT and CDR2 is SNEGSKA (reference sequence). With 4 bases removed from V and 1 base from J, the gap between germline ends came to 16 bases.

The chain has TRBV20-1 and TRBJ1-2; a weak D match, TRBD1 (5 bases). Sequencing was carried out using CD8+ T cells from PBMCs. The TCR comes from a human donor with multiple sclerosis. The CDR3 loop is CSANPGTEINYGYTF. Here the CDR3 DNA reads TGCAGTGCTAACCCCGGGACGGAGATTAACTATGGCTACACCTTC.